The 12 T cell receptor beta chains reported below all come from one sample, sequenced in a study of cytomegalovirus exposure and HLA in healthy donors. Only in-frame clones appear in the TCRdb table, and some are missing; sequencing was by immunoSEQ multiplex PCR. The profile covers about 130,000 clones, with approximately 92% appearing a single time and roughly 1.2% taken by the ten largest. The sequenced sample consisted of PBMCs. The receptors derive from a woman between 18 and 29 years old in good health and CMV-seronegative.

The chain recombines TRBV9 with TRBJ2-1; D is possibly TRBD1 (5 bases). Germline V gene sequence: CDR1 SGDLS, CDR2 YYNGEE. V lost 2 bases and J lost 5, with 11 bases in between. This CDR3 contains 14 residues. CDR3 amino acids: CASSVMTANNEQFF. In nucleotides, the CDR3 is TGTGCCAGCAGCGTCATGACAGCAAACAATGAGCAGTTCTTC. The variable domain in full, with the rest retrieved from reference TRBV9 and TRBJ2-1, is DSGVTQTPKHLITATGQRVTLRCSPRSGDLSVYWYQQSLDQGLQFLIQYYNGEERAKGNILERFSAQQFPDLHSELNLSSLELGDSALYFCASSVMTANNEQFFGPGTRLTVL.

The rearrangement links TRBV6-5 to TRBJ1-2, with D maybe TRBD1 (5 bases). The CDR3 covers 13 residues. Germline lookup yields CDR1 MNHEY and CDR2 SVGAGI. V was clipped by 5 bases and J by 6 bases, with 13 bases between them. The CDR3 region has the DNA TGTGCCAGCAGTCAAGGGGCAGGAGATGGCTACACCTTC. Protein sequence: CASSQGAGDGYTF.

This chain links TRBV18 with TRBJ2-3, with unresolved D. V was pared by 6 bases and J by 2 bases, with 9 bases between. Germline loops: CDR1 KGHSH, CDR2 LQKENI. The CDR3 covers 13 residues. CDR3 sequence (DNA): TGTGCCAGCTCGTCCACAGCCACAGATACGCAGTATTTT. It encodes CASSSTATDTQYF.

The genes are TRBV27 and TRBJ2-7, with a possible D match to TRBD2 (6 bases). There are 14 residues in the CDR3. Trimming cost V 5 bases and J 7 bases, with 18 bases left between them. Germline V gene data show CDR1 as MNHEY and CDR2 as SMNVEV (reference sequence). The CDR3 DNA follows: TGTGCCAGCAGTGCGGGGTCGGGGCCGCGGGAGCAGTACTTC. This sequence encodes CASSAGSGPREQYF.

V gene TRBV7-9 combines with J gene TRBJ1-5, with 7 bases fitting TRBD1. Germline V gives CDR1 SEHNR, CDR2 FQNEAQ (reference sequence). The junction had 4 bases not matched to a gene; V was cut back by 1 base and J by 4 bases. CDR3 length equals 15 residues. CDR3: CASSLGGQPNQPQHF. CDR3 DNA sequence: TGTGCCAGCAGCTTAGGGGGACAGCCAAATCAGCCCCAGCATTTT.

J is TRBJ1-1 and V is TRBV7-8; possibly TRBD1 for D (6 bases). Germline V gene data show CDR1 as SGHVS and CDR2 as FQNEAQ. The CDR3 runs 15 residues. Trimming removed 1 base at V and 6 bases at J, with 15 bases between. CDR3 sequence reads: CASSLDRAGRPEAFF. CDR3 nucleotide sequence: TGTGCCAGCAGCTTAGACAGGGCGGGTCGGCCTGAAGCTTTCTTT.

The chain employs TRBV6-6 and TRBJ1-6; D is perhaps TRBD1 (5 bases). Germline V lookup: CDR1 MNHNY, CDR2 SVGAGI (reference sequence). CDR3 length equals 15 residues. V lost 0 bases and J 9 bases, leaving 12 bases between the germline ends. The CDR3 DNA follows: TGTGCCAGCAGTTACTCCGCGGGGGAGGGTTCACCCCTCCACTTT. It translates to CASSYSAGEGSPLHF.

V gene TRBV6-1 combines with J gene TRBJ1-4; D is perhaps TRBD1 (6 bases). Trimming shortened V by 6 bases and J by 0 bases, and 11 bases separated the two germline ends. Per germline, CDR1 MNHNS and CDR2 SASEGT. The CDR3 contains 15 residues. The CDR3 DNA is TGTGCCAGCAGCCGGACAGACCCAACTAATGAAAAACTGTTTTTT. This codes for CASSRTDPTNEKLFF.

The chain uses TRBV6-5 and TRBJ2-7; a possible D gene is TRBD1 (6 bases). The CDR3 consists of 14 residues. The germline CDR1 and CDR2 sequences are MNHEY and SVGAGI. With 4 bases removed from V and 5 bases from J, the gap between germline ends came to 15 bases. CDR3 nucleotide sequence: TGTGCCAGCAGTTCGACAGGTACCTCGCACGAGCAGTACTTC. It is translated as CASSSTGTSHEQYF.

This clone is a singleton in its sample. DNA for the CDR3: TGCGCCAGCAGCGGGGACAGGGGAAGTGAAGCTTTCTTT. It encodes CASSGDRGSEAFF. The chain uses TRBV5-1 and TRBJ1-1; 10 nucleotides agree with TRBD1. CDR3 length: 13 amino acids. Trimming removed 4 bases from V and 7 bases from J; junction bases left unmatched: 4. Germline assignment: CDR1 SGHRS and CDR2 YFSETQ.

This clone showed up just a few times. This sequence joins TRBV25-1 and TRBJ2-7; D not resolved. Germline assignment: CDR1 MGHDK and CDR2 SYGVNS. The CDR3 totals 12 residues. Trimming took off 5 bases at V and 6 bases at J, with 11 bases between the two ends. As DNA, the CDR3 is TGTGCCAGCAGTCCCCCTTCCGGCGAGCAGTACTTC. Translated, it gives CASSPPSGEQYF.

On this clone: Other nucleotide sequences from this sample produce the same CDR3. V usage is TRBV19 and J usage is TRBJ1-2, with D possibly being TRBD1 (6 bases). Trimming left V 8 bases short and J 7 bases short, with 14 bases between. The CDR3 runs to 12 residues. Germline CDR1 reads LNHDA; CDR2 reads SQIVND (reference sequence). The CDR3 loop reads CASGPGDGGYTF. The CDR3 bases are TGTGCCAGTGGACCAGGGGATGGTGGCTACACCTTC.